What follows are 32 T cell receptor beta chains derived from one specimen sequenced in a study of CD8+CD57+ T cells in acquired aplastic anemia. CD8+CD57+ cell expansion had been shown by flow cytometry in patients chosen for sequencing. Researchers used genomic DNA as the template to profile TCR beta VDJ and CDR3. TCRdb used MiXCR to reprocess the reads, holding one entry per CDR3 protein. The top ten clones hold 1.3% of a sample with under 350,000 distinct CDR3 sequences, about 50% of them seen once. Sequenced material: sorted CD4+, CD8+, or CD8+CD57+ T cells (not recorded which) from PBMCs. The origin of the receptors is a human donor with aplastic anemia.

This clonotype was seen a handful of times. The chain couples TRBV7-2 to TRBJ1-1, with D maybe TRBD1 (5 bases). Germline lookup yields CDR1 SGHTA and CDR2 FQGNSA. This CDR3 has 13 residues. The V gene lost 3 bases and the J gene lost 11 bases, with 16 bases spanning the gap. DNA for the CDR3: TGTGCCAGCAGCTTGTACCAGGGCGTGGGGGCTTTCTTT. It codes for CASSLYQGVGAFF.

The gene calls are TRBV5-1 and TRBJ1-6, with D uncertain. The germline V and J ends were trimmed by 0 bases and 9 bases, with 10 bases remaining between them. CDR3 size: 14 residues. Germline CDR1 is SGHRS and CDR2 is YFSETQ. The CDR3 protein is CASSLDPRISPLHF. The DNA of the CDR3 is TGCGCCAGCAGCTTGGACCCGAGAATTTCACCCCTCCACTTT.

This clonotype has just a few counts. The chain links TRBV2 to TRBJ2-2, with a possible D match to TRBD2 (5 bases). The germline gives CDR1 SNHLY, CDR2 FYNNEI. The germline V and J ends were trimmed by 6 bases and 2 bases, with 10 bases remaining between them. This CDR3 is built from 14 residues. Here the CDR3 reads CASRGLANTGELFF. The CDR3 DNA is TGTGCCAGCAGAGGTCTAGCAAACACCGGGGAGCTGTTTTTT.

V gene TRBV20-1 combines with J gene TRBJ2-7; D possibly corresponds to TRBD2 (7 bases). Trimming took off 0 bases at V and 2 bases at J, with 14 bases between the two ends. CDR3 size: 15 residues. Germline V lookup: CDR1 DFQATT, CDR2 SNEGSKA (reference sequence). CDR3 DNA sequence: TGCAGTGCTAGAGATCTGGGCGGGGGCACCTACGAGCAGTACTTC. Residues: CSARDLGGGTYEQYF.

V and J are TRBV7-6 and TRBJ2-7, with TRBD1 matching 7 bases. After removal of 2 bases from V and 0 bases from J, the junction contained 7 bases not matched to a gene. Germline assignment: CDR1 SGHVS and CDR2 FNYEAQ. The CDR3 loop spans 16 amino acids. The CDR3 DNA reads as TGTGCCAGCAGCTTATACGGGACAGTAAACTCCTACGAGCAGTACTTC. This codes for CASSLYGTVNSYEQYF.

This CDR3 reads CASSSDGTSTDTQYF. In DNA form, the CDR3 reads TGTGCCAGCAGCTCGGACGGGACTAGCACAGATACGCAGTATTTT. The chain has TRBV7-9 and TRBJ2-3, with D perhaps matching TRBD2 (6 bases). Germline loops: CDR1 SEHNR, CDR2 FQNEAQ (reference sequence). The CDR3 runs to 15 residues. Trimming stripped 4 bases from V and 0 bases from J, with 11 bases between.

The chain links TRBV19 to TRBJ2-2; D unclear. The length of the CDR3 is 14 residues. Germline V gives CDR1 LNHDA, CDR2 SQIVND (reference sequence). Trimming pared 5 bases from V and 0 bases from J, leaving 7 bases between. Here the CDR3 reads CASSWWANTGELFF. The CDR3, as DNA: TGTGCCAGTAGTTGGTGGGCGAACACCGGGGAGCTGTTTTTT.

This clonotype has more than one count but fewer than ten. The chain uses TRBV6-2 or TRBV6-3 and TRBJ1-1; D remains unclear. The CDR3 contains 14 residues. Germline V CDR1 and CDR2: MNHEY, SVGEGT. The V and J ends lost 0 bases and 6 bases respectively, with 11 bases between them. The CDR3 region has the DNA TGTGCCAGCAGTTACTCGGGGTATTCGGCTGAAGCTTTCTTT. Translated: CASSYSGYSAEAFF.

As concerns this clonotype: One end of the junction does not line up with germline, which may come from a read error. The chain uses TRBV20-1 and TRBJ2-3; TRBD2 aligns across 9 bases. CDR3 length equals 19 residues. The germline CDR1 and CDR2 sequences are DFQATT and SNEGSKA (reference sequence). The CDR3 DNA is TGCAGTACTAGAGACCCCGGGGCTAGCGGGACGCGGGGCACAGATACGCAGTATTTT. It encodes CSTRDPGASGTRGTDTQYF.

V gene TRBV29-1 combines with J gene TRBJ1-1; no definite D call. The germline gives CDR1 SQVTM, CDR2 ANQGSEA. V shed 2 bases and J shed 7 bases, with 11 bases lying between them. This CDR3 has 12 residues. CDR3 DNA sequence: TGCAGCGTTGAAAGGTCCAGTCGTGAAGCTTTCTTT. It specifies CSVERSSREAFF.

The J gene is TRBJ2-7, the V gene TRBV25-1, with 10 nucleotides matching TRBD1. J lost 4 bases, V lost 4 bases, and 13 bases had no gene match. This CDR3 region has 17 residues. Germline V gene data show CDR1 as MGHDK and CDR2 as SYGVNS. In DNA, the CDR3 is TGTGCCAGCAGTGGAACCTCTTTGGGACAGGGGTATTACGAGCAGTACTTC. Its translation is CASSGTSLGQGYYEQYF.

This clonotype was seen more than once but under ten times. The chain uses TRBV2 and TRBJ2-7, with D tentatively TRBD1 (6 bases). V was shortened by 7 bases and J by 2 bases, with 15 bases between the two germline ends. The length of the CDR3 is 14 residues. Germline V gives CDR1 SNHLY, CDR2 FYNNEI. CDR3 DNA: TGTGCCAGCATTACAGGGACGGAGCCCTACGAGCAGTACTTC. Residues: CASITGTEPYEQYF.

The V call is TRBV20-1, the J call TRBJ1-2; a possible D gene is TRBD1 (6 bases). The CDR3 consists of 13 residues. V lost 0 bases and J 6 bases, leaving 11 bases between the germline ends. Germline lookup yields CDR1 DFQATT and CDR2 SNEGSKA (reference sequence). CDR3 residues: CSAREQGGHGYTF. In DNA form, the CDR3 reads TGCAGTGCTAGAGAACAGGGTGGTCATGGCTACACCTTC.

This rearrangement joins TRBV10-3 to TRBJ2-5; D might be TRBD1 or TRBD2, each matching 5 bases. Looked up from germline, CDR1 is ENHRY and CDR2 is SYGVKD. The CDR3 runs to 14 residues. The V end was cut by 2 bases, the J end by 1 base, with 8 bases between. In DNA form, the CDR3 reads TGTGCCATCAGTGAGGGGGGAGTCCAAGAGACCCAGTACTTC. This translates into CAISEGGVQETQYF.

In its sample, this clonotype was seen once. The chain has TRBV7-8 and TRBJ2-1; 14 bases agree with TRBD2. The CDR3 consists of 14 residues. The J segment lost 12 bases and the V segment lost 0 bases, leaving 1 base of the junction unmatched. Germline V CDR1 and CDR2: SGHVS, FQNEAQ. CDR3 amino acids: CASSLAGLAGGQFF. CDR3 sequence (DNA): TGTGCCAGCAGCTTAGCAGGACTAGCGGGAGGGCAGTTCTTC.

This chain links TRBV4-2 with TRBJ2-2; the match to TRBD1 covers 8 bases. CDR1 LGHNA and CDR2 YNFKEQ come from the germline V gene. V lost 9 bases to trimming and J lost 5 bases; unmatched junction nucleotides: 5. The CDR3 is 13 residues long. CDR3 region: CASEDRGTGELFF. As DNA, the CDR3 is TGTGCCAGTGAAGACAGGGGTACCGGGGAGCTGTTTTTT.

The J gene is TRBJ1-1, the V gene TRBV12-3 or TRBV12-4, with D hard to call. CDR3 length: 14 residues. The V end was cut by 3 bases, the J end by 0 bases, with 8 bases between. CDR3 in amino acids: CASSFGLLNTEAFF. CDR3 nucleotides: TGTGCCAGCAGTTTTGGGCTTCTGAACACTGAAGCTTTCTTT.

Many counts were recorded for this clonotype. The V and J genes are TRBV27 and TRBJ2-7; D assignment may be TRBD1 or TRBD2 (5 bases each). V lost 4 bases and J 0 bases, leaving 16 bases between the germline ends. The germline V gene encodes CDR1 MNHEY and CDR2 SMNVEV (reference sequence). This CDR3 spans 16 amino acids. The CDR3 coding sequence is TGTGCCAGCAGTTATAAAGGGGACCTAGTCTCCTACGAGCAGTACTTC. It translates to CASSYKGDLVSYEQYF.

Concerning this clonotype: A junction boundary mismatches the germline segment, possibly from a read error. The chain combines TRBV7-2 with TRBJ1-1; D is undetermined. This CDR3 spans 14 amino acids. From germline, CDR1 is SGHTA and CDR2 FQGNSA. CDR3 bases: TGTGCCAGCAGCTTAGCTGGCCAACGGACTGAAGTTTTCTTT. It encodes CASSLAGQRTEVFF.

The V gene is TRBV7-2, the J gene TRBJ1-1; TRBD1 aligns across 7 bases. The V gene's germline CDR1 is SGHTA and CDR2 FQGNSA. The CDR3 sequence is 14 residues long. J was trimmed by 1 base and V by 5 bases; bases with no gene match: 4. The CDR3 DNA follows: TGTGCCAGCAGCACGAGGGGGCAGAACACTGAAGCTTTCTTT. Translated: CASSTRGQNTEAFF.

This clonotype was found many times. In nucleotides, the CDR3 is TGTGCCAGCAGCTCTGGCCTCTATGGCTACACCTTC. Translated, it gives CASSSGLYGYTF. The gene calls are TRBV7-9 and TRBJ1-2; D gene ambiguous. This CDR3 has 12 residues. CDR1 is SEHNR, CDR2 FQNEAQ, per germline (reference sequence). The V gene lost 4 bases and the J gene lost 4 bases, with 7 bases spanning the gap. Full variable domain (outside the CDR3, taken from reference TRBV7-9 and TRBJ1-2): DTGVSQNPRHKITKRGQNVTFRCDPISEHNRLYWYRQTLGQGPEFLTYFQNEAQLEKSRLLSDRFSAERPKGSFSTLEIQRTEQGDSAMYLCASSSGLYGYTFGSGTRLTVV.

The CDR3 here is CASSRGLAGGLSSYEQYF. The CDR3 coding sequence is TGTGCCAGCAGCCGGGGACTAGCGGGGGGATTGAGCTCCTACGAGCAGTACTTC. The J gene is TRBJ2-7, the V gene TRBV7-2; 15 bases map to TRBD2. V lost 5 bases to trimming and J lost 0 bases; unmatched junction nucleotides: 8. The CDR3 length is 18 residues. The V gene's germline CDR1 is SGHTA and CDR2 FQGNSA.

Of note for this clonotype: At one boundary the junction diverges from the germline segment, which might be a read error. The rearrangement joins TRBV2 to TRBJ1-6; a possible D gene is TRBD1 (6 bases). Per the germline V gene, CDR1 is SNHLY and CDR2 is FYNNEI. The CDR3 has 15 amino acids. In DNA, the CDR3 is TGTGCCAGCAGTGAAGGGACAGTCCTTAATTCACCCCTCCACTTC. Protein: CASSEGTVLNSPLHF.

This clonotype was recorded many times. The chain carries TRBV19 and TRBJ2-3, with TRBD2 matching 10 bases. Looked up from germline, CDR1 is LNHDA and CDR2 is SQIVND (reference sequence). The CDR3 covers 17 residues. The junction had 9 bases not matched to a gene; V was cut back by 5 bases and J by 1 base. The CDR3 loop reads CASSSGSGTSGTDTQYF. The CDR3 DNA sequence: TGTGCCAGTAGTTCTGGGTCCGGGACTAGCGGCACAGATACGCAGTATTTT.

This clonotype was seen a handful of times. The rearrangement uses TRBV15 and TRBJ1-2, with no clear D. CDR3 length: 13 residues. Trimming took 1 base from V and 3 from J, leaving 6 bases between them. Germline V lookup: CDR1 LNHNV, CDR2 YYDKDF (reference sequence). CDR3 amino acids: CATSRGVDYGYTF. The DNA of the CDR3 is TGTGCCACCAGCAGAGGAGTGGACTATGGCTACACCTTC.

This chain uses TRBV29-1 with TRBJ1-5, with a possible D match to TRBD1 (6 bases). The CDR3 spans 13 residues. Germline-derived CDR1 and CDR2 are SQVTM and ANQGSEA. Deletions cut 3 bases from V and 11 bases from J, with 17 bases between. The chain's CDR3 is CSVDEGSRGTQHF. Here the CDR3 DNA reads TGCAGCGTTGATGAGGGCTCTAGGGGGACCCAGCATTTT.

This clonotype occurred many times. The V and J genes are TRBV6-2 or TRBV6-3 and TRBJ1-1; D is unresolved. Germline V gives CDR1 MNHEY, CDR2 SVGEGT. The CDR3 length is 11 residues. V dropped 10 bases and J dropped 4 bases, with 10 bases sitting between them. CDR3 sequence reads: CATLRLTEAFF. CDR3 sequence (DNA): TGTGCCACCCTGAGGCTCACTGAAGCTTTCTTT.

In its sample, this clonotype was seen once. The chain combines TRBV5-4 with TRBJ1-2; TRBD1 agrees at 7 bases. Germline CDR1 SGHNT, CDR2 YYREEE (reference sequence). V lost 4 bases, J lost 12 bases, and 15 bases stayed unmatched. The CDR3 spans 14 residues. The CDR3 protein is CASSLGQARSGNTF. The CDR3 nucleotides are TGTGCCAGCAGCCTCGGACAGGCCCGATCTGGAAACACCTTC.

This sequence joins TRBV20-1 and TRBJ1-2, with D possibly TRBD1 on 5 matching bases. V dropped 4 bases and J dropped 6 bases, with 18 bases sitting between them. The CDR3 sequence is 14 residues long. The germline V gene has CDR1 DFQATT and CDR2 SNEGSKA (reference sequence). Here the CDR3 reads CSAIYTGQGHGYTF. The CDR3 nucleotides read TGCAGTGCTATATACACCGGGCAGGGACATGGCTACACCTTC.

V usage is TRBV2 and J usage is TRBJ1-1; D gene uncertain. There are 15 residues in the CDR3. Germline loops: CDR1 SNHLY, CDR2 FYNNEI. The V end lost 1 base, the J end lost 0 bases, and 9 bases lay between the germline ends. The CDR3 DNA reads TGTGCCAGCAGTGAAGGGGCAGACTTGAACACTGAAGCTTTCTTT. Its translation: CASSEGADLNTEAFF.

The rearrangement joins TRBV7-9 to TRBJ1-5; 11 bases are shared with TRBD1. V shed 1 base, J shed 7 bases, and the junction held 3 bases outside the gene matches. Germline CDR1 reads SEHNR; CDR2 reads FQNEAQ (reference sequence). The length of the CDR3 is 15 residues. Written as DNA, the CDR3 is TGTGCCAGCAGCTTAGTGGGGACAGGGGGACAGCCCCAGCATTTT. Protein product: CASSLVGTGGQPQHF.

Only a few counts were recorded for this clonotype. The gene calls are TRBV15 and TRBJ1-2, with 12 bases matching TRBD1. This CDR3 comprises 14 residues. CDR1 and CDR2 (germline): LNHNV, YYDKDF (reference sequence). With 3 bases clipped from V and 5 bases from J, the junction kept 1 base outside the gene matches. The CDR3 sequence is CATSRGQGAYGYTF. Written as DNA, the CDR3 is TGTGCCACCAGCAGGGGACAGGGGGCATATGGCTACACCTTC.